The sequence of this T cell receptor (beta chain) was determined in a study of T cells after yellow fever vaccination. Findings and limits, study-wide: A small proportion of clonotypes was detected in both the CD4 and CD8 compartments. Once the booster was given, most primary-vaccination clones reappeared, at just under 98% for CD4 and around 90% for CD8.

The ends were cut back, 7 bases at V and 0 bases at J, with 7 bases in the middle. Per germline, CDR1 MGHDK and CDR2 SYGVNS. The CDR3 consists of 14 residues. This clonotype was observed many times. Its specificity is unknown. TCRdb analysed the 5' RACE reads with MiXCR anew, one entry per CDR3 protein. The table lists around 340,000 distinct CDR3 sequences, approximately 12% of them singletons. The specimen was CD4+ T cells sorted from PBMCs, collected 15 days after the yellow fever booster vaccination. The V call is TRBV25-1, the J call TRBJ1-6; D is unclear. The sequence derives from a man younger than 35 who received the YFV17D yellow fever vaccine. The DNA for the CDR3 is TGTGCCAGCACGACCAGCTCCTATAATTCACCCCTCCACTTT. Residues: CASTTSSYNSPLHF.